Each of the 4 T cell receptor beta chains below was sequenced from the same sample in a study of vaccination and CD4 T cells after COVID-19. The study sequenced cultured CD4+ T cell DNA using the Oncomine TCR Beta short-read assay. TCRdb itself ran the PCR reads through MiXCR, one entry per CDR3 protein. The sample includes approximately 12,000 distinct CDR3 sequences, more than 45% of them seen just once. Their cognate antigens are unknown. Described treatment: approximately 9-day PBMC culture with coronavirus spike peptide pools or control peptides (ViraFEST assay). What was sequenced was CD4+ T cells from blood, cultured in vitro. These receptors were taken from a human donor who had recovered from COVID-19.

This clonotype was counted between two and nine times. The V gene is TRBV6-4, the J gene TRBJ1-2, with D possibly being TRBD1 (5 bases). Germline CDR1 MRHNA, CDR2 SNTAGT. The CDR3 has 15 amino acids. V lost 6 bases, J lost 4 bases, and 18 bases lay in between. The CDR3 region is CASSTGHGMGYGYTF. The CDR3 nucleotides read TGTGCCAGCAGCACCGGACACGGAATGGGCTATGGCTACACCTTC.

The J gene is TRBJ2-3, the V gene TRBV5-4; D possibly corresponds to TRBD1 (6 bases). Germline lookup yields CDR1 SGHNT and CDR2 YYREEE (reference sequence). Trimming cost V 3 bases and J 2 bases, with 16 bases left between them. CDR3 length equals 16 residues. In DNA, the CDR3 is TGTGCCAGCAGCTATCCCCCGGGACAAGTCACAGATACGCAGTATTTT. Protein: CASSYPPGQVTDTQYF. The full variable domain, with the rest looked up from reference TRBV5-4 and TRBJ2-3, is ETGVTQSPTHLIKTRGQQVTLRCSSQSGHNTVSWYQQALGQGPQFIFQYYREEENGRGNFPPRFSGLQFPNYSSELNVNALELDDSALYLCASSYPPGQVTDTQYFGPGTRLTVL.

This clonotype was observed a few times. The V and J genes are TRBV6-1 and TRBJ1-5, with TRBD1 matching over 7 bases. With 6 bases clipped from V and 3 bases from J, the junction kept 2 bases outside the gene matches. The CDR3 consists of 13 residues. Germline-derived CDR1 and CDR2 are MNHNS and SASEGT. The CDR3 DNA reads as TGTGCCAGCAGCGGGACAGACAATCAGCCCCAGCATTTT. This encodes CASSGTDNQPQHF.

V is TRBV12-3 or TRBV12-4 and J is TRBJ2-5; D not certain. Trimming pared 0 bases from V and 4 bases from J, leaving 3 bases between. The CDR3 loop spans 12 amino acids. The CDR3 nucleotides read TGTGCCAGCAGTTTAGCGAGAGAGACCCAGTACTTC. Protein sequence: CASSLARETQYF.